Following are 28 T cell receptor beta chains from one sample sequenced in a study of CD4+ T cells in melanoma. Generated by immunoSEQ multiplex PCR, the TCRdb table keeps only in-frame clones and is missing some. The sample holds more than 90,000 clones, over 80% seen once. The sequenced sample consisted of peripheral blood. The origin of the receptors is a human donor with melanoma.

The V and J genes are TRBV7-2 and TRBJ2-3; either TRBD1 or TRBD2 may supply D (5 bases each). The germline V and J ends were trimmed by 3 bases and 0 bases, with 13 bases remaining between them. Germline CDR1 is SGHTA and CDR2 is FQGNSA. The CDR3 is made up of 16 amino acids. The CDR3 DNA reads TGTGCCAGCAGCTTGGGACCGTCGCAAAGCACAGATACGCAGTATTTT. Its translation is CASSLGPSQSTDTQYF.

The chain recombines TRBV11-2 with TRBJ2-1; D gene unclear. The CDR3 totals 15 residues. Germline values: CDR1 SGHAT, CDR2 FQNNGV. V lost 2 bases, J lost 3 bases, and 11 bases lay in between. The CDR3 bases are TGTGCCAGCAGCTTAACAACCGTACTCTACAATGAGCAGTTCTTC. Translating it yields CASSLTTVLYNEQFF.

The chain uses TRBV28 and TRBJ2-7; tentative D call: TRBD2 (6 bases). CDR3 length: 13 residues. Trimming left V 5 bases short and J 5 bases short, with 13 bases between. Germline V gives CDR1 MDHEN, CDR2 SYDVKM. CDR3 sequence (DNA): TGTGCCAGCAGTCACGGGAGTCTCGACGAGCAGTACTTC. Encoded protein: CASSHGSLDEQYF. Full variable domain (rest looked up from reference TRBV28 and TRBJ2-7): DVKVTQSSRYLVKRTGEKVFLECVQDMDHENMFWYRQDPGLGLRLIYFSYDVKMKEKGDIPEGYSVSREKKERFSLILESASTNQTSMYLCASSHGSLDEQYFGPGTRLTVT.

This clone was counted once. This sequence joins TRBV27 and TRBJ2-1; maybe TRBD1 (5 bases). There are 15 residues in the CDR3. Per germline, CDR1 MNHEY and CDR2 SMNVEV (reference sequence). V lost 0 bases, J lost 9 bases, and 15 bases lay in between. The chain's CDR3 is CASSLSLAGPAEQFF. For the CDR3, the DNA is TGTGCCAGCAGTTTATCGCTGGCAGGGCCCGCTGAGCAGTTCTTC.

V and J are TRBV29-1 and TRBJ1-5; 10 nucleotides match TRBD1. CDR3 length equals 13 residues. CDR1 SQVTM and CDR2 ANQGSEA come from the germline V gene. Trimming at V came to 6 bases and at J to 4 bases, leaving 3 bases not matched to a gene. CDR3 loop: CSVSDRGNQPQHF. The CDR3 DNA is TGCAGCGTATCGGACAGGGGGAATCAGCCCCAGCATTTT.

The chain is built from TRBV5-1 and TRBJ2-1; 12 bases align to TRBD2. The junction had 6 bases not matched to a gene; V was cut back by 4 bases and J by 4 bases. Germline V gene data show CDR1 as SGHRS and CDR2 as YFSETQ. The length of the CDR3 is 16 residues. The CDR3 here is CASSLGLAGKYNEQFF. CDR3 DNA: TGCGCCAGCAGCCTAGGACTAGCGGGAAAGTACAATGAGCAGTTCTTC.

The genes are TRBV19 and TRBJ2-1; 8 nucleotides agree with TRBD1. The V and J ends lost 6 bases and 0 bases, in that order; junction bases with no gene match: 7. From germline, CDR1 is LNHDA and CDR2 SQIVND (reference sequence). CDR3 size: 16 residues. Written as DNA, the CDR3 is TGTGCCAGTAGGGACAGGGCGAAATCCTCCTACAATGAGCAGTTCTTC. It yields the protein CASRDRAKSSYNEQFF.

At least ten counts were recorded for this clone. The CDR3: CASSLGGGPQHF. In DNA, the CDR3 is TGTGCCAGCAGCTTAGGTGGTGGGCCCCAGCATTTT. The rearrangement links TRBV13 to TRBJ1-5, with no clear D. The CDR3 runs to 12 residues. Germline CDR1 reads PRHDT; CDR2 reads FYEKMQ (reference sequence). Trimming shortened V by 0 bases and J by 9 bases, and 6 bases separated the two germline ends.

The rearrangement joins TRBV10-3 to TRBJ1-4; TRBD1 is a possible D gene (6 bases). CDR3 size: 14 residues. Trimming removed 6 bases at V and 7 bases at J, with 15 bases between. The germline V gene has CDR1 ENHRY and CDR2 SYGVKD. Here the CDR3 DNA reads TGTGCCATCAGACCAGCGGGGGGCGGTGAAAAACTGTTTTTT. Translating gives CAIRPAGGGEKLFF.

The CDR3 spells CATSRDGQKGIMNTEAFF. CDR3 coding DNA: TGTGCCACCAGCAGAGACGGACAGAAGGGGATCATGAACACTGAAGCTTTCTTT. The chain uses TRBV15 and TRBJ1-1, with D possibly matching TRBD1 (6 bases). From germline, CDR1 is LNHNV and CDR2 YYDKDF (reference sequence). The V end lost 0 bases, the J end lost 0 bases, and 17 bases lay between the germline ends. The CDR3 covers 18 residues.

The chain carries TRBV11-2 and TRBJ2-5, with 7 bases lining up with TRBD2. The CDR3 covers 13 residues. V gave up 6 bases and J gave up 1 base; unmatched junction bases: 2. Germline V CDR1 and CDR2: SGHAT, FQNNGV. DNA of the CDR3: TGTGCCAGCAGTCGGGGGGTCCAAGAGACCCAGTACTTC. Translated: CASSRGVQETQYF.

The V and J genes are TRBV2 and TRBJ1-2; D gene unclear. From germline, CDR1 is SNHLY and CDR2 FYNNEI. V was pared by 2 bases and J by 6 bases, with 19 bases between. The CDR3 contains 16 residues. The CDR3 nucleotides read TGTGCCAGCAGTGAATATTTGATCGGAATCCAGGATGGCTACACCTTC. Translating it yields CASSEYLIGIQDGYTF.

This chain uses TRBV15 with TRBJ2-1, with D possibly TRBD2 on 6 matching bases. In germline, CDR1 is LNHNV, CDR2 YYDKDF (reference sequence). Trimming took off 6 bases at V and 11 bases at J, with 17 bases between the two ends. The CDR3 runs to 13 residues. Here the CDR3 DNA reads TGTGCCACCAGACGGGGGACGGAGGGTCAGCAGTTCTTC. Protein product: CATRRGTEGQQFF.

The CDR3 coding sequence is TGCGCCAGCAGCCATCGACAGGGTTATACCGGGGAGCTGTTTTTT. Amino acid sequence: CASSHRQGYTGELFF. This chain links TRBV4-3 with TRBJ2-2; TRBD1 matches at 7 bases. V lost 3 bases to trimming and J lost 5 bases; unmatched junction nucleotides: 6. The CDR3 has 15 amino acids. Germline CDR1 LGHNA, CDR2 YSLEER.

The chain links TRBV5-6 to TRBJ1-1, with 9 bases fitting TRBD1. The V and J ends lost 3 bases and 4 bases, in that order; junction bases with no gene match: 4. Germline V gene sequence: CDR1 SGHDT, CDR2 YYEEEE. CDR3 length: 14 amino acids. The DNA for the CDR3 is TGTGCCAGCAGCTGGGACAGGGAGGGCACTGAAGCTTTCTTT. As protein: CASSWDREGTEAFF.

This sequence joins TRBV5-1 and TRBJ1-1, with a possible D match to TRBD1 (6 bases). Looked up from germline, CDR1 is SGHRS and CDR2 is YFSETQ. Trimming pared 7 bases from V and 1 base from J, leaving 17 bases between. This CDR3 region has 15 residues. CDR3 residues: CASSDSPARNTEAFF. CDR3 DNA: TGCGCCAGCTCGGACAGCCCAGCTAGGAACACTGAAGCTTTCTTT.

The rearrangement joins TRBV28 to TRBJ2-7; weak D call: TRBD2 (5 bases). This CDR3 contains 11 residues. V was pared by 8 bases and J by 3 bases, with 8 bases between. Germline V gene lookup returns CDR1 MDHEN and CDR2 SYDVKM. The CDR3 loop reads CASSSRYEQYF. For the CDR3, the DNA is TGTGCCAGCTCTAGCCGCTACGAGCAGTACTTC.

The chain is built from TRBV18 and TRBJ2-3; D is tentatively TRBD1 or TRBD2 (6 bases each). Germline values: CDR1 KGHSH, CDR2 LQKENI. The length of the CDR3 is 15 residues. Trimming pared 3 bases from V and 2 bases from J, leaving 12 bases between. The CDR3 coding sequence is TGTGCCAGCTCACCCCGAGGGGGGCCCACAGATACGCAGTATTTT. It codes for CASSPRGGPTDTQYF.

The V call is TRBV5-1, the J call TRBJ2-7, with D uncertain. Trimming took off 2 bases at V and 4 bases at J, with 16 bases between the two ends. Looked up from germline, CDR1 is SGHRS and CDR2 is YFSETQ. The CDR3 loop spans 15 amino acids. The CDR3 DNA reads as TGCGCCAGCAGCTTTAGGTCCAGGTGGGATTACGAGCAGTACTTC. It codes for CASSFRSRWDYEQYF.

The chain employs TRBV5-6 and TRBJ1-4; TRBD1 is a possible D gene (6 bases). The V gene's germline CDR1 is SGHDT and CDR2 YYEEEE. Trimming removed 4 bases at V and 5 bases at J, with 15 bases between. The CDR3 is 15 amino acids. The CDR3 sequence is CASSEQGGPNEKLFF. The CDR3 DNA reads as TGTGCCAGCAGCGAACAAGGGGGGCCAAATGAAAAACTGTTTTTT.

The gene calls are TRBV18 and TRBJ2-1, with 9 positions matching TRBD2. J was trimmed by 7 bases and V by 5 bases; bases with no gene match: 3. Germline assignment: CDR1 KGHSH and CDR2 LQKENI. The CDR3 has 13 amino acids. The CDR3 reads CASSESGRNEQFF. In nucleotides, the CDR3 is TGTGCCAGCTCAGAAAGCGGGAGGAATGAGCAGTTCTTC.

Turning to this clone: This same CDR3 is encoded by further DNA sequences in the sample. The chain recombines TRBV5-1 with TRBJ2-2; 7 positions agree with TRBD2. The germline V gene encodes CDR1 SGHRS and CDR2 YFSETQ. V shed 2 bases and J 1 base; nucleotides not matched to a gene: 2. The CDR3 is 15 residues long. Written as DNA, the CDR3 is TGCGCCAGCAGCTTTGGCGGGGGGAACACCGGGGAGCTGTTTTTT. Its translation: CASSFGGGNTGELFF.

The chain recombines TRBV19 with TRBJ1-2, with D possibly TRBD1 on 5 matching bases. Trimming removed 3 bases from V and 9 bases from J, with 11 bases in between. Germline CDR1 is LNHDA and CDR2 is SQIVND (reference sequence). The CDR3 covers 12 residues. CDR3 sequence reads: CASSIMGLSYTF. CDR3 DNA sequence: TGTGCCAGTAGTATTATGGGGCTTAGCTACACCTTC.

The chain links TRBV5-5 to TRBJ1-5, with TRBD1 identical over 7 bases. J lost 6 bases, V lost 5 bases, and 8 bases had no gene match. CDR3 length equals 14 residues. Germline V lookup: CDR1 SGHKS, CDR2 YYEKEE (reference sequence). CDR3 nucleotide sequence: TGTGCCAGCAGTCCGGGACAGTGGGGTCAGCCCCAGCATTTT. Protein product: CASSPGQWGQPQHF.

The DNA of the CDR3 is TGTGCCAGCAGAGTCGAACAGGGGTATGGCTACACCTTC. This translates into CASRVEQGYGYTF. V and J are TRBV2 and TRBJ1-2; 7 bases fit TRBD1. This CDR3 has 13 amino acids. With 6 bases clipped from V and 5 bases from J, the junction kept 6 bases outside the gene matches. Germline loops: CDR1 SNHLY, CDR2 FYNNEI.

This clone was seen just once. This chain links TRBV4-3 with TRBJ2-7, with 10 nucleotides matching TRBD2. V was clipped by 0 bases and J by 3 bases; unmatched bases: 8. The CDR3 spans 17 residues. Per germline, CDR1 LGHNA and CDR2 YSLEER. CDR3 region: CASSQDPPSGSLYEQYF. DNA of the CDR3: TGCGCCAGCAGCCAAGATCCCCCTAGCGGGAGCCTCTACGAGCAGTACTTC.

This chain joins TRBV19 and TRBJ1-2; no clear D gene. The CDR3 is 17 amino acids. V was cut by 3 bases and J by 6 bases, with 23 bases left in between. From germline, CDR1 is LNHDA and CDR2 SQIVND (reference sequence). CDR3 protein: CASSMAGSLERVDGYTF. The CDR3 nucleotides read TGTGCCAGTAGTATGGCAGGCTCTCTCGAGAGGGTGGATGGCTACACCTTC.

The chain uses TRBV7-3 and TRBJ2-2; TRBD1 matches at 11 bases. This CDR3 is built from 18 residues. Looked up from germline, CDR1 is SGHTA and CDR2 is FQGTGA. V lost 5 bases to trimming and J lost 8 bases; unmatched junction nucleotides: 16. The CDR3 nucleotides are TGTGCCAGCAGCCCAAGTGGGGGGACAGGGGGTCGGACGGGGGAGCTGTTTTTT. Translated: CASSPSGGTGGRTGELFF.